The clone carrying this T cell receptor (beta chain) was seen repeatedly, ten times or more. Its specificity is unknown. The V end lost 6 bases, the J end lost 9 bases, and 12 bases lay between the germline ends. This CDR3 comprises 13 residues. Germline CDR1 is SGHTA and CDR2 is FQGNSA. The source of the sample is a study of response to subunit inactivated influenza vaccine. Study results and caveats: Each seasonal flu vaccination may recruit only limited new T cells, authors suggested.

TCRdb itself ran the RT-PCR reads through MiXCR, one entry per CDR3 protein. The sample consists of about half a million distinct CDR3 sequences, approximately 11% of them appearing once. The sequencing used PBMCs from blood, collected roughly 48 days after vaccination. V is TRBV7-2 and J is TRBJ1-6; D might be TRBD1 (6 bases). The source of this sequence is a man in his fifties who received an inactivated influenza vaccine. The DNA for the CDR3 is TGTGCCAGCAGAGATGGACAGTTTTCACCCCTCCACTTT. Protein product: CASRDGQFSPLHF.